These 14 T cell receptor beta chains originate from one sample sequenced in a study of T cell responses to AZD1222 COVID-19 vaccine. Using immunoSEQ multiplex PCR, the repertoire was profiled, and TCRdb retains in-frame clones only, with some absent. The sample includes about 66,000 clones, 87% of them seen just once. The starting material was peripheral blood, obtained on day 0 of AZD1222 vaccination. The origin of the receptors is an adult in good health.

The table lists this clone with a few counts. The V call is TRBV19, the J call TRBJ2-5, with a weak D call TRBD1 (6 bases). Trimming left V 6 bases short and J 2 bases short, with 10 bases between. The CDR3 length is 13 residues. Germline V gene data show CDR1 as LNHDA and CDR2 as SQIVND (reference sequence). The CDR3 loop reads CASSFDRQETQYF. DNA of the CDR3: TGTGCCAGTAGCTTCGACAGGCAAGAGACCCAGTACTTC.

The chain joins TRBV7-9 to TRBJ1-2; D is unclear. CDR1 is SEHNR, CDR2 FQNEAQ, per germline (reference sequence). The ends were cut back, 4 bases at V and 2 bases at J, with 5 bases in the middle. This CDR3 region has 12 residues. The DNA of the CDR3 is TGTGCCAGCAGCTCTTCCAACTATGGCTACACCTTC. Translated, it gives CASSSSNYGYTF.

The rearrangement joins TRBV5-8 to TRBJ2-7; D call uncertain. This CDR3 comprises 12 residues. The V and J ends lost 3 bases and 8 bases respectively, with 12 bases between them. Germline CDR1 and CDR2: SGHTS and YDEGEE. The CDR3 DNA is TGTGCCAGCAGCTCTATCAGGTACCAGCAGTACTTC. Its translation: CASSSIRYQQYF.

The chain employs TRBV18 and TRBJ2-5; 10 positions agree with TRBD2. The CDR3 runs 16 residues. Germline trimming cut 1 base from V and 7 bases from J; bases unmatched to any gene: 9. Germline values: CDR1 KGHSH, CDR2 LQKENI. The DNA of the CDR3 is TGTGCCAGCTCACCACTCGGACTAGCGGCCGGGGGGACCCAGTACTTC. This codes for CASSPLGLAAGGTQYF.

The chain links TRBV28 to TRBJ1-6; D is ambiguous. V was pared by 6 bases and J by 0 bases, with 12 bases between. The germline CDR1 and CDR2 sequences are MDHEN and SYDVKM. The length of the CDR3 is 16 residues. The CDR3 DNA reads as TGTGCCAGCAGCCTTATCTTGAGCTCCTATAATTCACCCCTCCACTTT. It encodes CASSLILSSYNSPLHF.

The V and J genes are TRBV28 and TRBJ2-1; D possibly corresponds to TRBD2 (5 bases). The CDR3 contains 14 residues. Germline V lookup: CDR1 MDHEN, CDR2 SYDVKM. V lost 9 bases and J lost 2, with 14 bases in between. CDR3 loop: CASSWRGPYNEQFF. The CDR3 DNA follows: TGTGCCAGTTCTTGGAGAGGGCCCTACAATGAGCAGTTCTTC.

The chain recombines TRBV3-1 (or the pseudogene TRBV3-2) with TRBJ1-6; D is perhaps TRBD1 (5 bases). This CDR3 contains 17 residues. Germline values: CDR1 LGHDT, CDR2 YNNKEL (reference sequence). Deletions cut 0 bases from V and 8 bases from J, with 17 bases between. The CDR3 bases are TGTGCCAGCAGCCAAGACGTTCTAGGGGCGGGATATTCACCCCTCCACTTT. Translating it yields CASSQDVLGAGYSPLHF.

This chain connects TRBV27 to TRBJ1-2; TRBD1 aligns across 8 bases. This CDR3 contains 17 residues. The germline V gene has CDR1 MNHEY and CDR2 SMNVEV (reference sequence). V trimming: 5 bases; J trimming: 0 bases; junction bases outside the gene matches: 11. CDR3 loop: CASSPLALGQANYGYTF. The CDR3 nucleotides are TGTGCCAGCAGTCCGCTCGCCTTGGGACAGGCTAACTATGGCTACACCTTC.

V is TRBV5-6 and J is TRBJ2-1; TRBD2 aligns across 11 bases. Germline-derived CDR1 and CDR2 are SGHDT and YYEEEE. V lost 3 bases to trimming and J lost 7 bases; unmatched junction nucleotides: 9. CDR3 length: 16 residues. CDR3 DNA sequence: TGTGCCAGCAGCTCCCTAGCGGGGGGCGGGACGAATGAGCAGTTCTTC. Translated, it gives CASSSLAGGGTNEQFF.

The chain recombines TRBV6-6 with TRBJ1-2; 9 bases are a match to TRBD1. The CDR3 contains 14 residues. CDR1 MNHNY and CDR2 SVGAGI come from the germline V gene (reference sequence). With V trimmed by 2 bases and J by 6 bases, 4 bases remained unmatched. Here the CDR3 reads CASSYRTGGDGYTF. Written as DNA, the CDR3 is TGTGCCAGCAGTTACCGTACAGGGGGCGATGGCTACACCTTC.

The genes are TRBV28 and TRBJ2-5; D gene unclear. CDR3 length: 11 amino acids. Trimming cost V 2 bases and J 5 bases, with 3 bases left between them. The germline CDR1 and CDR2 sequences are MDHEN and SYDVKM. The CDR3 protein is CASSLKETQYF. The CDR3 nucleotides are TGTGCCAGCAGTTTAAAGGAGACCCAGTACTTC.

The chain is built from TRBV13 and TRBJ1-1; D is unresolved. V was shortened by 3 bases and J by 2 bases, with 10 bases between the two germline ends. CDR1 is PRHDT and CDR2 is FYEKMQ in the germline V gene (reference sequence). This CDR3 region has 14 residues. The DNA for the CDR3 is TGTGCCAGCAGCTTTCTTAGTGCAAACACTGAAGCTTTCTTT. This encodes CASSFLSANTEAFF.

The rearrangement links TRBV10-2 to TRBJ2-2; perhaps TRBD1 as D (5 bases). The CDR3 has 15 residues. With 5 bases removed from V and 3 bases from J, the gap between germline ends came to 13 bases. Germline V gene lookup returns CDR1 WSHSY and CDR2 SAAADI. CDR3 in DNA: TGCGCCAGCAGTAGGGGCACCTGGGACACCGGGGAGCTGTTTTTT. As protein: CASSRGTWDTGELFF.

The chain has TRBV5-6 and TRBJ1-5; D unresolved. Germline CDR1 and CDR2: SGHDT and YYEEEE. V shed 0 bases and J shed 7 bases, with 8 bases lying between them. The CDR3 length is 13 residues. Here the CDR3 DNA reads TGTGCCAGCAGCTTGGGACCGGGGCAGCCCCAGCATTTT. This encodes CASSLGPGQPQHF.